A selection of T cell receptor beta chains follows, all from one sample in a study of Ad26.COV2.S vaccination and SARS-CoV-2 variants. Using immunoSEQ multiplex PCR, the repertoire was profiled, and TCRdb retains in-frame clones only, with some absent. There are roughly 410,000 clones in the sample; roughly 85% occur only once, and about 7.1% lies in the top ten. Sequencing used peripheral blood, obtained in a trial of Ad26.COV2.S vaccine versus placebo. The receptors were gathered from a person between 18 and 65 years old who received the Ad26.COV2.S COVID-19 vaccine or a placebo. CDR3s include the opening cysteine and the closing phenylalanine or tryptophan. Fields, in order: CDR3 length, clone size, V gene, D gene, J gene, CDR3 protein, CDR3 DNA. The D gene is left open where the match is weak. Expanded clones get a size class; other rows say once, few or many, or leave the size out.

16	.	TRBV3-1/TRBV3-2	.	TRBJ1-2	CASSQLSGLLNYGYTF	TGTGCCAGCAGCCAACTCTCGGGACTCCTGAACTATGGCTACACCTTC
11	.	TRBV20-1	TRBD2	TRBJ2-1	CSAGRVPGQFF	TGCAGTGCAGGGAGGGTCCCCGGCCAGTTCTTC
15	.	TRBV4-3	.	TRBJ1-6	CASSQDSPGNSPLHF	TGCGCCAGCAGCCAAGATTCCCCGGGAAATTCACCCCTCCACTTT
12	.	TRBV3-1/TRBV3-2	.	TRBJ1-1	CASSQPRTGAFF	TGTGCCAGCAGCCAACCCCGAACGGGAGCTTTCTTT
14	.	TRBV6-5	TRBD1	TRBJ1-4	CASRAGQGSGKLFF	TGTGCCAGCAGAGCGGGACAGGGCTCAGGAAAACTGTTTTTT
17	once	TRBV9	TRBD2	TRBJ2-2	CASSSGGAGGRAGELFF	TGTGCCAGCAGCTCCGGGGGAGCGGGAGGTAGGGCCGGGGAGCTGTTTTTT
15	.	TRBV4-2	.	TRBJ1-2	CASSQDQQTNYGYTF	TGTGCCAGCAGCCAAGATCAGCAGACTAACTATGGCTACACCTTC
21	.	TRBV28	.	TRBJ1-1	CASSASYGSRGQGRLNTEAFF	TGTGCCAGCAGTGCATCATACGGTTCGAGAGGGCAGGGACGGTTGAACACTGAAGCTTTCTTT
16	few	TRBV11-3	TRBD1	TRBJ2-7	CASSPYIRDRGNEQYF	TGTGCCAGCAGCCCCTATATCCGGGACAGGGGTAACGAGCAGTACTTC
14	.	TRBV27	TRBD1	TRBJ1-1	CASSLRGRETEAFF	TGTGCCAGCAGTCTAAGGGGGCGGGAGACTGAAGCTTTCTTT
14	.	TRBV10-3	TRBD2	TRBJ2-1	CATRTSGVSGEQFF	TGTGCCACTAGGACTAGTGGTGTCTCGGGTGAGCAGTTCTTC
15	.	TRBV7-8	TRBD1	TRBJ2-7	CASSQDRFYTYEQYF	TGTGCCAGCAGTCAGGACAGGTTCTATACCTACGAGCAGTACTTC
13	.	TRBV6-2/TRBV6-3	.	TRBJ1-5	CASSYGGNQPQHF	TGTGCCAGCAGTTATGGTGGGAATCAGCCCCAGCATTTT
13	.	TRBV18	.	TRBJ2-1	CASSPRRGGEQFF	TGTGCCAGCTCACCAAGGCGAGGGGGTGAGCAGTTCTTC
13	few	TRBV3-1/TRBV3-2	.	TRBJ1-5	CASSQGVKGPQHF	TGTGCCAGCAGCCAAGGAGTCAAAGGGCCCCAGCATTTT
16	.	TRBV7-6	TRBD2	TRBJ2-1	CASSFTIAGGGNEQFF	TGTGCCAGCAGCTTTACTATAGCGGGAGGGGGCAATGAGCAGTTCTTC
11	.	TRBV6-2/TRBV6-3	.	TRBJ2-7	CASSWDYEQYF	TGTGCCAGCAGTTGGGACTACGAGCAGTACTTC
11	.	TRBV12-2	.	TRBJ1-5	CASRPRLPQHF	TGTGCAAGTCGCCCCCGTTTACCCCAGCATTTT
17	.	TRBV7-2	.	TRBJ1-5	CASSPGGGLDSNQPQHF	TGTGCCAGCAGCCCGGGGGGTGGACTAGATAGCAATCAGCCCCAGCATTTT
14	once	TRBV27	.	TRBJ1-2	CASSYTGVGGGYTF	TGTGCCAGCAGTTATACGGGGGTGGGGGGTGGCTACACCTTC
15	.	TRBV10-1	.	TRBJ1-3	CASSEGGGPGNTIYF	TGCGCCAGCAGTGAGGGGGGGGGTCCAGGAAACACCATATATTTT
14	.	TRBV4-2	.	TRBJ1-5	CASSQDGTEEPQHF	TGTGCCAGCAGCCAAGATGGGACGGAAGAGCCCCAGCATTTT
15	.	TRBV14	TRBD1	TRBJ2-7	CASSDPGGTSYEQYF	TGTGCCAGCAGCGATCCAGGGGGTACCTCCTACGAGCAGTACTTC
17	.	TRBV14	TRBD2	TRBJ2-1	CASSQVSWRGGRNEQFF	TGTGCCAGCAGCCAAGTATCGTGGCGGGGAGGGCGGAATGAGCAGTTCTTC
12	.	TRBV6-4	.	TRBJ2-7	CASSDSFWDGYF	TGTGCCAGCAGTGACTCCTTTTGGGATGGGTACTTC
13	.	TRBV5-4	.	TRBJ1-2	CASSLVGVYGYTF	TGTGCCAGCAGCTTGGTAGGGGTCTATGGCTACACCTTC
15	.	TRBV5-4	TRBD1	TRBJ2-1	CASSLAADRDNEQFF	TGTGCCAGCAGCTTGGCGGCGGACAGGGACAATGAGCAGTTCTTC
13	many	TRBV23-1	.	TRBJ2-7	CASSYEQTYEQYF	TGCGCCAGCAGTTACGAGCAAACCTACGAGCAGTACTTC
12	.	TRBV6-5	.	TRBJ1-5	CASTGGNQPQHF	TGTGCCAGCACAGGGGGCAATCAGCCCCAGCATTTT
14	.	TRBV5-1	.	TRBJ1-3	CASSGGTPGNTIYF	TGCGCCAGCAGCGGCGGGACTCCCGGAAACACCATATATTTT
15	few	TRBV10-3	.	TRBJ2-7	CAILGDGEGDYEQYF	TGTGCCATCCTGGGGGACGGCGAAGGCGACTACGAGCAGTACTTC
14	.	TRBV7-7	TRBD2	TRBJ2-5	CASSRSGRGETQYF	TGTGCCAGCAGCAGAAGCGGGAGAGGAGAGACCCAGTACTTC
16	.	TRBV11-2	TRBD1	TRBJ2-7	CASSLVKRQGAHEQYF	TGTGCCAGCAGCTTAGTTAAGAGACAGGGGGCCCACGAGCAGTACTTC
13	.	TRBV11-2	.	TRBJ1-1	CASSSPWNTEAFF	TGTGCCAGCAGCTCCCCTTGGAACACTGAAGCTTTCTTT
16	.	TRBV15	.	TRBJ2-5	CATSRDPQGRGETQYF	TGTGCCACCAGCAGAGACCCACAGGGACGGGGAGAGACCCAGTACTTC
16	.	TRBV6-4	.	TRBJ2-3	CASSEFSGLTWATQYF	TGTGCCAGCAGTGAATTTTCGGGACTCACCTGGGCTACGCAGTATTTT
17	.	TRBV18	TRBD2	TRBJ2-1	CASSPLPTSGGRGEQFF	TGTGCCAGCTCACCACTCCCGACTAGCGGGGGCCGCGGGGAGCAGTTCTTC
18	.	TRBV29-1	TRBD2	TRBJ2-1	CSVEGGGTSAIFYNEQFF	TGCAGCGTTGAAGGGGGTGGGACTAGCGCAATTTTCTACAATGAGCAGTTCTTC
15	.	TRBV9	TRBD1	TRBJ1-2	CASSVQGQGNYGYTF	TGTGCCAGCAGCGTACAGGGACAGGGGAACTATGGCTACACCTTC
15	.	TRBV27	.	TRBJ2-3	CASSPRGGTSHTQYF	TGTGCCAGCAGTCCAAGGGGCGGGACAAGCCATACGCAGTATTTT
14	.	TRBV6-5	.	TRBJ1-6	CASSYFRFNSPLHF	TGTGCCAGCAGTTACTTTCGGTTTAATTCACCCCTCCACTTT
16	once	TRBV6-2/TRBV6-3	.	TRBJ2-7	CASSQWGLGRGAEQYF	TGTGCCAGCAGTCAATGGGGTCTGGGACGGGGAGCAGAGCAGTACTTC
16	few	TRBV11-3	TRBD2	TRBJ2-3	CASSLIAGGSTDTQYF	TGTGCCAGCAGCTTAATCGCGGGAGGGAGCACAGATACGCAGTATTTT
11	.	TRBV10-3	.	TRBJ2-7	CAISEGYEQYF	TGTGCCATCAGTGAGGGGTACGAGCAGTACTTC
14	.	TRBV5-6	.	TRBJ1-3	CASTLLDRVGTIYF	TGTGCCAGCACCCTTTTGGATAGGGTGGGCACCATATATTTT
15	.	TRBV5-6	.	TRBJ1-5	CASTSGGQGYQPQHF	TGTGCCAGCACCTCGGGGGGGCAGGGATATCAGCCCCAGCATTTT
15	.	TRBV5-4	TRBD2	TRBJ2-5	CASSPERGAGETQYF	TGTGCCAGCAGCCCGGAGCGGGGGGCGGGGGAGACCCAGTACTTC
19	.	TRBV4-2	.	TRBJ2-4	CASSQGPRDDGLAKNIQYF	TGTGCCAGCAGCCAGGGGCCGAGGGACGACGGATTAGCCAAAAACATTCAGTACTTC
16	few	TRBV15	.	TRBJ1-5	CATSRDRTVSNQPQHF	TGTGCCACCAGCAGAGATAGGACAGTTAGCAATCAGCCCCAGCATTTT
15	.	TRBV2	.	TRBJ1-4	CASRQGPATNEKLFF	TGTGCCAGCAGACAGGGACCAGCAACTAATGAAAAACTGTTTTTT
12	.	TRBV15	.	TRBJ1-1	CATSPFGQSAFF	TGTGCCACCAGCCCTTTTGGACAGAGCGCTTTCTTT
18	.	TRBV12-2	.	TRBJ2-7	CASRLVSSDKKITYEQYF	TGTGCAAGTCGCTTAGTTTCGAGCGATAAAAAAATTACCTACGAGCAGTACTTC
13	.	TRBV18	.	TRBJ2-7	CASSTGGGKEQYF	TGTGCCAGTTCTACGGGGGGCGGCAAGGAGCAGTACTTC
15	.	TRBV6-1	.	TRBJ1-4	CASSEVTATNEKLFF	TGTGCCAGCAGTGAAGTGACAGCCACTAATGAAAAACTGTTTTTT
17	.	TRBV2	TRBD2	TRBJ2-1	CASTETSGGTHVRGQFF	TGTGCCAGCACCGAGACTAGCGGGGGAACTCACGTTCGAGGGCAGTTCTTC